This T cell receptor (beta chain) comes out of a study of blood T cell repertoires in COVID-19. Across the whole study: Specimens from acute and convalescent COVID-19 originated in the United States, Italy and Spain. T cells, B-cell-depleted T cells, or PBMCs provided the cDNA or gDNA that served as material.

Germline CDR1 reads DFQATT; CDR2 reads SNEGSKA (reference sequence). The CDR3 length is 11 residues. V was pared by 6 bases and J by 6 bases, with 9 bases between. Sequenced by immunoSEQ multiplex PCR; TCRdb stores in-frame clones only, minus some. Here the sample spans about 45,000 clones, about 86% being singletons. The genes are TRBV20-1 and TRBJ2-4, with D tentatively TRBD1 (6 bases). The sequence was obtained from a human donor in a cohort sampled during active COVID-19. Sequencing was done on a sample of peripheral blood. CDR3: CSAPTGNIQYF. CDR3 in DNA: TGCAGTGCACCGACAGGAAACATTCAGTACTTC.